One and the same sample provided the 27 T cell receptor beta chains below, sequenced in a study of T cell responses to AZD1222 COVID-19 vaccine. Data came from immunoSEQ multiplex PCR; TCRdb stores just in-frame clones and leaves some out. This table has approximately 200,000 clones, 87% appearing once. The sequences come from peripheral blood, collected on day 0 of MenACWY control vaccination. The receptors were gathered from an adult in good health.

This chain links TRBV5-1 with TRBJ1-5; D is ambiguous. V was cut by 0 bases and J by 1 base, with 17 bases left in between. Germline values: CDR1 SGHRS, CDR2 YFSETQ. There are 18 residues in the CDR3. DNA of the CDR3: TGCGCCAGCAGCTTGGGCCCCGACTTCGACGGGAGCAATCAGCCCCAGCATTTT. Encoded protein: CASSLGPDFDGSNQPQHF.

The J gene is TRBJ2-1, the V gene TRBV7-6, with D possibly matching TRBD2 (5 bases). Germline V gene data show CDR1 as SGHVS and CDR2 as FNYEAQ. Trimming took 0 bases from V and 0 from J, leaving 24 bases between them. CDR3 length: 21 amino acids. In DNA form, the CDR3 reads TGTGCCAGCAGCTTAGCGGGTGAGGAGGCGGAACACCCTGACTCCTACAATGAGCAGTTCTTC. Protein sequence: CASSLAGEEAEHPDSYNEQFF.

This chain joins TRBV7-8 and TRBJ2-7; TRBD2 matches 9 bases. With V trimmed by 7 bases and J by 0 bases, 7 bases remained unmatched. From germline, CDR1 is SGHVS and CDR2 FQNEAQ. The CDR3 is 15 residues long. Here the CDR3 DNA reads TGTGCCAGCACCCTAGCTAGCGGGACCTCCTACGAGCAGTACTTC. It is translated as CASTLASGTSYEQYF. The whole variable domain, filled in from reference TRBV7-8 and TRBJ2-7, reads GAGVSQSPRYKVAKRGQDVALRCDPISGHVSLFWYQQALGQGPEFLTYFQNEAQLDKSGLPSDRFFAERPEGSVSTLKIQRTQQEDSAVYLCASTLASGTSYEQYFGPGTRLTVT.

This chain uses TRBV7-8 with TRBJ1-6, with D uncertain. This CDR3 is built from 13 residues. Germline CDR1 SGHVS, CDR2 FQNEAQ. V was shortened by 5 bases and J by 7 bases, with 9 bases between the two germline ends. CDR3 amino acids: CASSRDGNSPLHF. CDR3 coding DNA: TGTGCCAGCAGCCGCGACGGGAATTCACCCCTCCACTTT.

The rearrangement joins TRBV30 to TRBJ1-2, with D hard to call. The V end lost 3 bases, the J end lost 4 bases, and 9 bases lay between the germline ends. The CDR3 is 12 amino acids. Germline-derived CDR1 and CDR2 are GTSNPN and SVGIG (reference sequence). The CDR3 protein is CAWRPGIYGYTF. The CDR3 DNA reads as TGTGCCTGGAGGCCGGGTATCTATGGCTACACCTTC.

The V gene is TRBV28, the J gene TRBJ1-4; D is unresolved. Germline assignment: CDR1 MDHEN and CDR2 SYDVKM. The CDR3 is 14 residues long. Trimming left V 2 bases short and J 7 bases short, with 11 bases between. The CDR3, as DNA: TGTGCCAGCAGTTTAGCCGGGGAAGGTGAAAAACTGTTTTTT. This encodes CASSLAGEGEKLFF.

This clone has only a few counts. CDR3 DNA sequence: TGTGCCAGCAGCCAGCTAGCATCCTACGAGCAGTACTTC. Its translation: CASSQLASYEQYF. This chain connects TRBV27 to TRBJ2-7, with a weak D call TRBD2 (5 bases). The CDR3 runs to 13 residues. Germline V CDR1 and CDR2: MNHEY, SMNVEV (reference sequence). V shed 6 bases and J shed 1 base, with 10 bases lying between them.

The rearrangement joins TRBV12-3 or TRBV12-4 to TRBJ2-7; D is undetermined. Trimming shortened V by 5 bases and J by 5 bases, and 10 bases separated the two germline ends. The CDR3 runs to 12 residues. This CDR3 is CASSRAIHEQYF. The CDR3, as DNA: TGTGCCAGCAGTAGGGCTATCCACGAGCAGTACTTC.

The chain employs TRBV5-1 and TRBJ2-3; D unresolved. The germline V and J ends were trimmed by 4 bases and 4 bases, with 10 bases remaining between them. The CDR3 runs to 13 residues. Germline CDR1 SGHRS, CDR2 YFSETQ. This CDR3 is CASSRPGSDTQYF. CDR3 in DNA: TGCGCCAGCAGCCGGCCGGGTTCAGATACGCAGTATTTT.

This clone was seen a single time. The J gene is TRBJ2-1, the V gene TRBV7-8; 10 bases agree with TRBD2. J lost 0 bases, V lost 1 base, and 9 bases had no gene match. The germline V gene encodes CDR1 SGHVS and CDR2 FQNEAQ. The CDR3 length is 19 residues. CDR3: CASSLGRLAGVLSYNEQFF. CDR3 nucleotides: TGTGCCAGCAGCTTAGGTCGGCTAGCGGGGGTCCTCTCCTACAATGAGCAGTTCTTC.

This clone came up once. The chain recombines TRBV3-1 (or the pseudogene TRBV3-2) with TRBJ1-5; TRBD1 is a possible D gene (6 bases). In germline, CDR1 is LGHDT, CDR2 YNNKEL (reference sequence). Trimming stripped 0 bases from V and 5 bases from J, with 17 bases between. The CDR3 runs to 17 residues. CDR3 sequence reads: CASSQDPGALGDQPQHF. In DNA, the CDR3 is TGTGCCAGCAGCCAAGATCCGGGGGCCCTCGGGGATCAGCCCCAGCATTTT.

The chain joins TRBV18 to TRBJ2-7; TRBD1 matches at 9 bases. There are 15 residues in the CDR3. The germline V gene encodes CDR1 KGHSH and CDR2 LQKENI. V was clipped by 1 base and J by 0 bases; unmatched bases: 1. CDR3 region: CASSPLDRGSYEQYF. CDR3 nucleotide sequence: TGTGCCAGCTCACCACTGGACAGGGGCTCCTACGAGCAGTACTTC. Combining the CDR3 with reference TRBV18 and TRBJ2-7 gives the whole variable domain NAGVMQNPRHLVRRRGQEARLRCSPMKGHSHVYWYRQLPEEGLKFMVYLQKENIIDESGMPKERFSAEFPKEGPSILRIQQVVRGDSAAYFCASSPLDRGSYEQYFGPGTRLTVT.

This clone was counted a few times. The gene calls are TRBV6-5 and TRBJ1-5, with D unclear. With 4 bases removed from V and 0 bases from J, the gap between germline ends came to 4 bases. The germline V gene encodes CDR1 MNHEY and CDR2 SVGAGI. CDR3 length: 13 residues. CDR3 bases: TGTGCCAGCAGTTTGAATAGCAATCAGCCCCAGCATTTT. Translating gives CASSLNSNQPQHF.

This clone appeared a single time. The chain has TRBV6-2 or TRBV6-3 and TRBJ2-7, with D tentatively TRBD1 or TRBD2 (5 bases each). CDR3 length: 13 residues. The V gene lost 6 bases and the J gene lost 7 bases, with 16 bases spanning the gap. Per germline, CDR1 MNHEY and CDR2 SVGEGT. The CDR3 region has the DNA TGTGCCAGCAGCTTTAAGAGGGGCCGGGAGCAGTACTTC. Translated, it gives CASSFKRGREQYF.

V and J are TRBV7-9 and TRBJ2-5; TRBD2 aligns across 14 bases. Germline V gene data show CDR1 as SEHNR and CDR2 as FQNEAQ (reference sequence). This CDR3 is built from 18 residues. The J segment lost 4 bases and the V segment lost 6 bases, leaving 13 bases of the junction unmatched. CDR3 bases: TGTGCCAGCAGTAACCTCCCCCTGACTAGCGGGGGGGCAGAGACCCAGTACTTC. Amino acids: CASSNLPLTSGGAETQYF.

The chain uses TRBV7-8 and TRBJ2-3, with D unclear. The CDR3 totals 16 residues. Germline V gene lookup returns CDR1 SGHVS and CDR2 FQNEAQ. V lost 1 base, J lost 1 base, and 12 bases lay in between. In DNA, the CDR3 is TGTGCCAGCAGCTTAGGCAAAGGGCGAGGCACAGATACGCAGTATTTT. It encodes CASSLGKGRGTDTQYF.

V is TRBV5-1 and J is TRBJ2-7; D perhaps matches TRBD2 (6 bases). Germline V gene sequence: CDR1 SGHRS, CDR2 YFSETQ. The CDR3 loop spans 14 amino acids. With 3 bases removed from V and 0 bases from J, the gap between germline ends came to 10 bases. The CDR3 loop is CASSSPTSSYEQYF. Written as DNA, the CDR3 is TGCGCCAGCAGCTCCCCGACTAGCTCCTACGAGCAGTACTTC.

The V gene is TRBV5-1, the J gene TRBJ2-7, with no clear D. The CDR3 is 12 residues long. CDR1 and CDR2 (germline): SGHRS, YFSETQ. V was pared by 2 bases and J by 7 bases, with 10 bases between. CDR3 loop: CASSFYGVEQYF. The CDR3 bases are TGCGCCAGCAGCTTTTACGGCGTGGAGCAGTACTTC.

This chain's CDR3 is CASSLSVGSGGTDTQYF. Here the CDR3 DNA reads TGTGCCAGCAGCTTATCTGTGGGTAGCGGGGGCACAGATACGCAGTATTTT. The rearrangement uses TRBV7-3 and TRBJ2-3; 8 bases match TRBD2. The germline V gene encodes CDR1 SGHTA and CDR2 FQGTGA. The CDR3 runs to 17 residues. J gave up 1 base and V 2 bases, and 8 bases lay outside the gene matches.

The gene calls are TRBV9 and TRBJ2-7; 13 bases are shared with TRBD2. Per germline, CDR1 SGDLS and CDR2 YYNGEE. Germline trimming cut 3 bases from V and 3 bases from J; bases unmatched to any gene: 0. The CDR3 is made up of 14 amino acids. CDR3 in amino acids: CASSGLAGGYEQYF. DNA of the CDR3: TGTGCCAGCAGCGGACTAGCGGGAGGCTACGAGCAGTACTTC.

The V gene is TRBV19, the J gene TRBJ2-1, with TRBD2 matching over 10 bases. J was trimmed by 5 bases and V by 3 bases; bases with no gene match: 1. In germline, CDR1 is LNHDA, CDR2 SQIVND (reference sequence). This CDR3 spans 14 amino acids. The CDR3 DNA follows: TGTGCCAGTAGTATTCTAGCGGGAGACAATGAGCAGTTCTTC. It codes for CASSILAGDNEQFF. The whole variable domain, filled in from reference TRBV19 and TRBJ2-1, reads DGGITQSPKYLFRKEGQNVTLSCEQNLNHDAMYWYRQDPGQGLRLIYYSQIVNDFQKGDIAEGYSVSREKKESFPLTVTSAQKNPTAFYLCASSILAGDNEQFFGPGTRLTVL.

The chain employs TRBV9 and TRBJ2-7; 8 positions match TRBD2. CDR1 and CDR2 from the germline V gene are SGDLS and YYNGEE. This CDR3 region has 14 residues. Trimming removed 5 bases from V and 5 bases from J; junction bases left unmatched: 9. CDR3 bases: TGTGCCAGCAGTTCCGGGGGGGTGCCTGACGAGCAGTACTTC. Protein product: CASSSGGVPDEQYF.

In its sample, this clone was seen a few times. This chain uses TRBV6-5 with TRBJ2-7; D unclear. The CDR3 loop spans 12 amino acids. Trimming removed 3 bases from V and 6 bases from J, with 9 bases in between. Germline assignment: CDR1 MNHEY and CDR2 SVGAGI. CDR3 sequence: CASSYVQGEQYF. CDR3 in DNA: TGTGCCAGCAGTTATGTCCAAGGCGAGCAGTACTTC.

The genes are TRBV2 and TRBJ1-4; unclear D gene. The germline CDR1 and CDR2 sequences are SNHLY and FYNNEI. V lost 2 bases and J 0 bases, leaving 7 bases between the germline ends. The length of the CDR3 is 15 residues. This chain's CDR3 is CASSERSPTNEKLFF. CDR3 sequence (DNA): TGTGCCAGCAGTGAAAGGTCCCCAACTAATGAAAAACTGTTTTTT. Combining the CDR3 with reference TRBV2 and TRBJ1-4 gives the whole variable domain EPEVTQTPSHQVTQMGQEVILRCVPISNHLYFYWYRQILGQKVEFLVSFYNNEISEKSEIFDDQFSVERPDGSNFTLKIRSTKLEDSAMYFCASSERSPTNEKLFFGSGTQLSVL.

For this clone: Germline and junction disagree at one end, which may indicate a read error. Written as DNA, the CDR3 is TGTGCCAGCAGTTTAGCAGCCCGGGACCACACCTTC. Translated: CASSLAARDHTF. The V gene is TRBV12-3 or TRBV12-4, the J gene TRBJ2-7; D might be TRBD1 or TRBD2, each matching 5 bases. The CDR3 covers 12 residues.

The chain uses TRBV25-1 and TRBJ1-1; possibly TRBD1 for D (6 bases). The CDR3 spans 13 residues. V lost 2 bases and J 4 bases, leaving 8 bases between the germline ends. CDR1 and CDR2 (germline): MGHDK, SYGVNS. The chain's CDR3 is CASSEEGVTEAFF. The DNA for the CDR3 is TGTGCCAGCAGTGAAGAGGGGGTCACTGAAGCTTTCTTT.

The J gene is TRBJ2-3, the V gene TRBV5-1, with 12 bases aligning to TRBD2. The germline gives CDR1 SGHRS, CDR2 YFSETQ. The CDR3 contains 16 residues. V was pared by 0 bases and J by 3 bases, with 2 bases of the junction left unmatched. CDR3 amino acids: CASSLGTSGNTDTQYF. The CDR3 DNA is TGCGCCAGCAGCTTGGGGACTAGCGGGAATACAGATACGCAGTATTTT.